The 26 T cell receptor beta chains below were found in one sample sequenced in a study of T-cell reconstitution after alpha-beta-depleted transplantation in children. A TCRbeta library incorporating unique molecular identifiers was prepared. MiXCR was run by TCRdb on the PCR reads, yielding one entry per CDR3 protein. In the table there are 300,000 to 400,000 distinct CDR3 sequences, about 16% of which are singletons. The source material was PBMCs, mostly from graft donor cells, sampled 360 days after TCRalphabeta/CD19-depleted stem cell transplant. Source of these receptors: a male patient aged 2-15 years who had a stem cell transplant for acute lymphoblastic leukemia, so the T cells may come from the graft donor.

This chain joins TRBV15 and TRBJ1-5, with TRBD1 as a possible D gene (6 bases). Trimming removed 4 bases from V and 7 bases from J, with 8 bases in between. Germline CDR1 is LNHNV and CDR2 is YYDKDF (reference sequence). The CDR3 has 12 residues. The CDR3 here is CATSKGVQPQHF. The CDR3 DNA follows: TGTGCCACCAGCAAGGGGGTGCAGCCCCAGCATTTT.

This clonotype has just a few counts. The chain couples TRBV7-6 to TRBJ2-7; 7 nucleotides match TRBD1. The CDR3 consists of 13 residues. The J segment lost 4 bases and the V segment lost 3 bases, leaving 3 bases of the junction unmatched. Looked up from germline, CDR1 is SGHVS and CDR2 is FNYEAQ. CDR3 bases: TGTGCCAGCAGCTTTAACAGGGGATACGAGCAGTACTTC. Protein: CASSFNRGYEQYF.

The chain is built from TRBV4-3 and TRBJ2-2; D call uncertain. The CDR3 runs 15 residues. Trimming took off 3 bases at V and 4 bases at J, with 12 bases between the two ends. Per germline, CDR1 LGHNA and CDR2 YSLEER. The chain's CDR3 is CASSHSAGPTGELFF. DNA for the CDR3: TGCGCCAGCAGCCATTCCGCCGGTCCCACCGGGGAGCTGTTTTTT.

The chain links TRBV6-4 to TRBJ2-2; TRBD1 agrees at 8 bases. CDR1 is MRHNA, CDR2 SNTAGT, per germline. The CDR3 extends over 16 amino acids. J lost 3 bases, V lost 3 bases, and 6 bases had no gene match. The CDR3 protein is CASSEYPTGDTGELFF. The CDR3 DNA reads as TGTGCCAGCAGTGAGTACCCGACAGGGGACACCGGGGAGCTGTTTTTT.

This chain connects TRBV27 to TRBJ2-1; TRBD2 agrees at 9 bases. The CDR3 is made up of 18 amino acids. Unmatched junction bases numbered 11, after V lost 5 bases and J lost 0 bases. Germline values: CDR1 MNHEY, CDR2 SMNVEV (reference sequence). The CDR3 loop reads CASSATSGHRSSYNEQFF. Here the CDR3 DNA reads TGTGCCAGCAGTGCGACTAGCGGCCATCGGAGCTCCTACAATGAGCAGTTCTTC.

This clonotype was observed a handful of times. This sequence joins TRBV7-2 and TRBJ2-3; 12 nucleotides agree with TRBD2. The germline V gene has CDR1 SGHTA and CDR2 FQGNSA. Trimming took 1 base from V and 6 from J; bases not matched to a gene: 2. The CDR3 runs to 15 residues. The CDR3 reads CASSLVLAGGDTQYF. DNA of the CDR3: TGTGCCAGCAGCTTAGTCCTAGCGGGAGGGGATACGCAGTATTTT.

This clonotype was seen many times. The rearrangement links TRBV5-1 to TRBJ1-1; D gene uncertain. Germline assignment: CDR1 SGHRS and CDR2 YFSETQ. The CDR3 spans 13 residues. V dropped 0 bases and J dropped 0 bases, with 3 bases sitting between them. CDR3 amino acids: CASSLVVNTEAFF. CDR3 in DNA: TGCGCCAGCAGCTTGGTTGTGAACACTGAAGCTTTCTTT.

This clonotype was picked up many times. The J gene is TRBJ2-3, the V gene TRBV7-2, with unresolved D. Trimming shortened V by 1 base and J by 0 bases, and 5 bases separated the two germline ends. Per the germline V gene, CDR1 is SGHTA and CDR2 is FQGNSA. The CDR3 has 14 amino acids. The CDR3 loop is CASSLGPSTDTQYF. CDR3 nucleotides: TGTGCCAGCAGCTTAGGGCCGAGCACAGATACGCAGTATTTT.

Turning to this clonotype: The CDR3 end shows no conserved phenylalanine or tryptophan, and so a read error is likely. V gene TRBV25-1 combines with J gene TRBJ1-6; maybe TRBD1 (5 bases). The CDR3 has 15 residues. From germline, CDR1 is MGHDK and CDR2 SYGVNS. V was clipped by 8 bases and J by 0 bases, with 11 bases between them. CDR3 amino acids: CASGGYSSYNSPLHS. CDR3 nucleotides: TGTGCCAGCGGGGGATATAGCTCCTATAATTCACCCCTCCACTCT.

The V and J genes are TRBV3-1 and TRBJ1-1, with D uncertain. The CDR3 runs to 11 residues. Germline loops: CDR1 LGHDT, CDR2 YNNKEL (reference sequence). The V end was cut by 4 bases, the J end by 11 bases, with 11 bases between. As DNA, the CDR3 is TGTGCCAGCAGCCTTGGACCGGCGGCTTTCTTT. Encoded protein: CASSLGPAAFF.

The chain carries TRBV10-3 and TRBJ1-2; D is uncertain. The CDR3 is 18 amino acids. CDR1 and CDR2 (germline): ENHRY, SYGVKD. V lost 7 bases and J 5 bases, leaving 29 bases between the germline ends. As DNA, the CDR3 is TGTGCCATCAACCGGTGGTCCCTACTACACGCGGGGAGGTATGGCTACACCTTC. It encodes CAINRWSLLHAGRYGYTF.

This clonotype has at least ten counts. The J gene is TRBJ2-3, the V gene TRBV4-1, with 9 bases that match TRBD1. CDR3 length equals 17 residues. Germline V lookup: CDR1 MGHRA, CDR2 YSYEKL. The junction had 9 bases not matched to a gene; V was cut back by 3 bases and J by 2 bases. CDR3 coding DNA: TGCGCCAGCAGCCATCGTACCCGGGACAGGGACACAGATACGCAGTATTTT. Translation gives CASSHRTRDRDTDTQYF.

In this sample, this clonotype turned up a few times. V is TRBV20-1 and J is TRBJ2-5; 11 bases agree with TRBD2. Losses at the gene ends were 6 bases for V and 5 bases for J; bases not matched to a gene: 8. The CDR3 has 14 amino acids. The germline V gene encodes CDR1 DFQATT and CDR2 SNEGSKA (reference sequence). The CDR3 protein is CSAQRLAGWETQYF. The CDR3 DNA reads TGCAGTGCCCAACGACTAGCGGGGTGGGAGACCCAGTACTTC.

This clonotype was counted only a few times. The chain's CDR3 is CSVETGQGYNEQFF. The CDR3, as DNA: TGCAGCGTTGAAACGGGACAGGGTTACAATGAGCAGTTCTTC. The chain joins TRBV29-1 to TRBJ2-1, with TRBD1 matching 9 bases. Per the germline V gene, CDR1 is SQVTM and CDR2 is ANQGSEA. The junction had 3 bases not matched to a gene; V was cut back by 2 bases and J by 4 bases. The CDR3 totals 14 residues.

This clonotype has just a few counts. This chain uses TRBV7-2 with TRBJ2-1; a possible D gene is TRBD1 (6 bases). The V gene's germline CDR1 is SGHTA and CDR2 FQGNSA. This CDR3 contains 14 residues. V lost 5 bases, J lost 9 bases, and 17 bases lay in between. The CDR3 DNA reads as TGTGCCAGCAGCCGAACAGGGACACCCAGTGAGCAGTTCTTC. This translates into CASSRTGTPSEQFF.

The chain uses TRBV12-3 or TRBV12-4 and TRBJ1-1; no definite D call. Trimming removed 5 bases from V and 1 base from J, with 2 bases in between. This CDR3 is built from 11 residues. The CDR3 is CASSGNTEAFF. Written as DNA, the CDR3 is TGTGCCAGCAGTGGGAACACTGAAGCTTTCTTT.

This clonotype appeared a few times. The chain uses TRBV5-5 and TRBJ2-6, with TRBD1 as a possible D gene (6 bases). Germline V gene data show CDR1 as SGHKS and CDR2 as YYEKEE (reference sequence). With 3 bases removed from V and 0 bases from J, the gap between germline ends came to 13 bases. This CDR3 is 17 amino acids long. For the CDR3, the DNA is TGTGCCAGCAGCTCGAGTAGCAGGGGCTCTGGGGCCAACGTCCTGACTTTC. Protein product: CASSSSSRGSGANVLTF.

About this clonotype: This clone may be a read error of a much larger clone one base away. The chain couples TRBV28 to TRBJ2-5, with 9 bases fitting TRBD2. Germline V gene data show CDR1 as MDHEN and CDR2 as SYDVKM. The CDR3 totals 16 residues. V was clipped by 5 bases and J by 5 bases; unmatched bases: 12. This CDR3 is CASSIIAGAMRETQYF. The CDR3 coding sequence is TGTGCCAGCAGTATTATAGCGGGGGCGATGAGGGAGACCCAGTACTTC.

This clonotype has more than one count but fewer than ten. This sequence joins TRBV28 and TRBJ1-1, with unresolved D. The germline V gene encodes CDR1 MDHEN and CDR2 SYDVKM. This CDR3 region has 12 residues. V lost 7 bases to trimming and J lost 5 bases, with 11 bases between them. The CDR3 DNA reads TGTGCCAGCAATCTGGTGGGGACTGAAGCTTTCTTT. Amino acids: CASNLVGTEAFF.

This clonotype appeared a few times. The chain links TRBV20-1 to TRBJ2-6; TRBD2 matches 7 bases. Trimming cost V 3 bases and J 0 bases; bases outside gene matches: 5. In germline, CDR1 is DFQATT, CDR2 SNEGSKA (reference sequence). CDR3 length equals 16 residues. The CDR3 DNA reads TGCAGTGCTAGCGGGGGGAAAGGCTCTGGGGCCAACGTCCTGACTTTC. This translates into CSASGGKGSGANVLTF.

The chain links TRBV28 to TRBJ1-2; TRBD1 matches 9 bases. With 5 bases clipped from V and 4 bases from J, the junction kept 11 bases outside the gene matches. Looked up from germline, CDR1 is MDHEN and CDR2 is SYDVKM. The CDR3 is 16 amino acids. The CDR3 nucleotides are TGTGCCAGCAGTGCCGCACCGGGACAGGGTGCCTATGGCTACACCTTC. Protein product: CASSAAPGQGAYGYTF.

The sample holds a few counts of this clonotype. CDR3 region: CSAHSGASGGPSYNEQFF. CDR3 nucleotides: TGCAGTGCTCACTCAGGGGCTAGCGGGGGACCCTCCTACAATGAGCAGTTCTTC. The V call is TRBV20-1, the J call TRBJ2-1, with 10 bases aligning to TRBD2. V gave up 5 bases and J gave up 0 bases; unmatched junction bases: 13. The V gene's germline CDR1 is DFQATT and CDR2 SNEGSKA (reference sequence). The CDR3 sequence is 18 residues long.

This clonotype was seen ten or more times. The CDR3: CASTGLAGGWQFF. Written as DNA, the CDR3 is TGTGCCAGCACCGGACTAGCGGGAGGTTGGCAGTTCTTC. This chain joins TRBV6-2 or TRBV6-3 and TRBJ2-1; 14 nucleotides agree with TRBD2. Germline V lookup: CDR1 MNHEY, CDR2 SVGEGT. The CDR3 sequence is 13 residues long. The junction had 5 bases not matched to a gene; V was cut back by 7 bases and J by 12 bases.

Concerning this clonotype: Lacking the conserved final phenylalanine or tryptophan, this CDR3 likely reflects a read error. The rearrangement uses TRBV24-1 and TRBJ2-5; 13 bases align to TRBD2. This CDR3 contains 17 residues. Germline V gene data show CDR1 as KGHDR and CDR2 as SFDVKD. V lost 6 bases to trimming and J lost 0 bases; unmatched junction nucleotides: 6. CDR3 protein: CATSPGTSGAYQETQYY. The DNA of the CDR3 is TGTGCCACCAGTCCCGGGACTAGCGGGGCCTACCAAGAGACCCAGTACTAC.

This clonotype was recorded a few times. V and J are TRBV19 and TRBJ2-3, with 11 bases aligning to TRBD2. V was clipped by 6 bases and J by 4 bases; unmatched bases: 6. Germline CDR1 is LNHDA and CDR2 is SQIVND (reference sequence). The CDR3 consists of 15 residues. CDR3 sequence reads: CASSALAGVPDTQYF. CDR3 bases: TGTGCCAGTAGCGCACTAGCGGGAGTGCCAGATACGCAGTATTTT.

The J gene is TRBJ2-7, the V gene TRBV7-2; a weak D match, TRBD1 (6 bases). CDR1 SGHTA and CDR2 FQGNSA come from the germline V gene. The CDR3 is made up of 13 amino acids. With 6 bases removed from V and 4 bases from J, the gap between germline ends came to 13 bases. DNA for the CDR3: TGTGCCAGCAGTTCGAACAGGGCGTACGAGCAGTACTTC. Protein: CASSSNRAYEQYF.